These T cell receptor beta chains were read from a single sample in a study of blood T cell repertoires in COVID-19. Produced via immunoSEQ multiplex PCR; TCRdb's table is partial and in-frame only. The repertoire consists of approximately 100,000 clones, with around 80% occurring once and the leading ten covering 7% to 9.5%. Source material: peripheral blood. The receptor set was obtained from an elderly woman with active or convalescent COVID-19. Each CDR3 is given with its conserved first and last residue. Each record gives: clone size, CDR3 length, J gene, D gene, V gene, CDR3 DNA, CDR3 protein. D genes are given only for firm matches. Some rows mark clone size as missing; the rest say once, few, many or name a class of expanded clone.

. 15 TRBJ1-1 TRBD1 TRBV5-5 TGTGCCAGCAGCTTAACAGGGGGAGGGCGCACTGAAGCTTTCTTT CASSLTGGGRTEAFF
. 17 TRBJ2-1 TRBD2 TRBV4-2 TGTGCCAGCAGCCAAGGATCCCGGGACTACTCCTACAATGAGCAGTTCTTC CASSQGSRDYSYNEQFF
few 15 TRBJ2-3 TRBD2 TRBV28 TGTGCCAGCAGTTTCGCTAGCGGGAGTACAGATACGCAGTATTTT CASSFASGSTDTQYF
. 15 TRBJ1-6 . TRBV5-4 TGTGCCAGCAGCTCAGGACACTTTGATAATTCACCCCTCCACTTT CASSSGHFDNSPLHF
. 13 TRBJ1-1 . TRBV29-1 TGCAGCACGACAGCTACCCAGAACACTGAAGCTTTCTTT CSTTATQNTEAFF
. 14 TRBJ2-5 TRBD2 TRBV3-1/TRBV3-2 TGTGCCAGCAGCCTAGCGGGTTTCAAAGAGACCCAGTACTTC CASSLAGFKETQYF
. 14 TRBJ2-5 . TRBV9 TGTGCCAGCAGCGTGGGAGGCCCGCGGGAGACCCAGTACTTC CASSVGGPRETQYF
. 16 TRBJ2-6 . TRBV9 TGTGCCAGCAGCGTATATACAGGGCCTGGGGCCAACGTCCTGACTTTC CASSVYTGPGANVLTF
. 14 TRBJ1-1 . TRBV5-6 TGTGCCAGCAGCCCCCCCAGGCAGCACACTGAAGCTTTCTTT CASSPPRQHTEAFF
. 15 TRBJ1-2 TRBD1 TRBV4-1 TGCGCCAGCAGCCAACCGTACAGGGGGCGGGATGGCTACACCTTC CASSQPYRGRDGYTF
. 15 TRBJ2-7 TRBD2 TRBV28 TGTGCCAGCAGTTTATCCGGGACTAGGACCTACGAGCAGTACTTC CASSLSGTRTYEQYF
. 15 TRBJ2-7 TRBD1 TRBV6-6 TGTGCCAGCAGTTTTCCGGGACAGGGGGTCTACGAGCAGTACTTC CASSFPGQGVYEQYF
. 14 TRBJ2-1 TRBD2 TRBV28 TGTGCCAGCACCCGGCTAGCGGGTTACAATGAGCAGTTCTTC CASTRLAGYNEQFF
. 15 TRBJ2-7 TRBD2 TRBV27 TGTGCCAGCAGTTTCGGGCGGGAGGGCTACTACGAGCAGTACTTC CASSFGREGYYEQYF
many 15 TRBJ1-1 . TRBV4-1 TGCGCCAGCAGCCAAGATCCTCCGGGAAACACTGAAGCTTTCTTT CASSQDPPGNTEAFF
. 13 TRBJ2-7 TRBD1 TRBV6-5 TGTGCCAGCAGAAGACAGGGACCCTACGAGCAGTACTTC CASRRQGPYEQYF
. 15 TRBJ2-7 . TRBV11-3 TGTGCCAGCAGCTTAGGGGCAGGGCGGAATGGAGAGCAGTACTTC CASSLGAGRNGEQYF
. 16 TRBJ2-7 . TRBV27 TGTGCCAGCAGTTTTCTCTCAGGGGCCAGCTCCTACGAGCAGTACTTC CASSFLSGASSYEQYF
. 14 TRBJ2-7 TRBD1 TRBV6-5 TGTGCCAGCAGTTGGGACAGGAGCTCCTACGAGCAGTACTTC CASSWDRSSYEQYF
. 18 TRBJ2-7 . TRBV5-5 TGTGCCAGCAGCCAGGGCCCTAAGACAGAACTCTCCTCCTACGAGCAGTACTTC CASSQGPKTELSSYEQYF
. 16 TRBJ2-3 TRBD2 TRBV28 TGTGCCAGCAGTTTATACCGACTAGCGGGCACAGATACGCAGTATTTT CASSLYRLAGTDTQYF
. 18 TRBJ2-2 TRBD1 TRBV6-4 TGTGCCAGCAGTGACTCAATATACGCACGACAGGGGTCCGGGGAGCTGTTTTTT CASSDSIYARQGSGELFF
. 19 TRBJ1-1 TRBD1 TRBV11-2 TGTGCCAGCAGCTCTGATGGCAGGGGGTATATCCCTAGGAACACTGAAGCTTTCTTT CASSSDGRGYIPRNTEAFF
. 15 TRBJ2-2 . TRBV7-8 TGTGCCAGCAGCTCGCAGTCCACGAACACCGGGGAGCTGTTTTTT CASSSQSTNTGELFF
. 19 TRBJ2-3 TRBD2 TRBV7-2 TGTGCCAGCAGCATAAGACAATTTAGCGGGAGTGGTCTCATCGATACGCAGTATTTT CASSIRQFSGSGLIDTQYF
. 15 TRBJ2-7 . TRBV19 TGTGCCAGTAGTTCCCTCCCAGGGGGGACACTCGAGCAGTACTTC CASSSLPGGTLEQYF
. 15 TRBJ1-1 . TRBV5-8 TGTGCCAGCAGCTCTCCAGCGGGACAAGTCACTGAAGCTTTCTTT CASSSPAGQVTEAFF
once 15 TRBJ1-5 . TRBV7-3 TGTGCCAGCAGCTTAACGTCCGGTTCGAATCAGCCCCAGCATTTT CASSLTSGSNQPQHF
. 16 TRBJ2-4 TRBD1 TRBV5-5 TGTGCCAGCAGCGTGGGGGACAGGGGGCGCGGAAACATTCAGTACTTC CASSVGDRGRGNIQYF
. 14 TRBJ1-5 . TRBV2 TGTGCCAGCAGCCCTAGCCGTAGCAATCAGCCCCAGCATTTT CASSPSRSNQPQHF
. 14 TRBJ2-7 TRBD2 TRBV2 TGTGCCAGCAGTGTGGCGGGAGGGTCCTACGAGCAGTACTTC CASSVAGGSYEQYF
. 15 TRBJ1-6 . TRBV27 TGTGCCACTTGGACAGCGAGCTCCTATAATTCACCCCTCCACTTT CATWTASSYNSPLHF
. 12 TRBJ1-2 . TRBV30 TGTGCCTGGAGTCCCCAGGGGTATGGCTACACCTTC CAWSPQGYGYTF
. 17 TRBJ2-1 TRBD2 TRBV27 TGTGCCAGCAGTTTATCGGGTCGGAGCGGGAGGGCCGGAGAGCAGTTCTTC CASSLSGRSGRAGEQFF
. 16 TRBJ2-1 TRBD2 TRBV28 TGTGCCAGCAGTTTAATTAGCGGGCCCTCCTACAATGAGCAGTTCTTC CASSLISGPSYNEQFF
. 13 TRBJ2-7 . TRBV9 TGTGCCAGCAGCCGGGGGTGGAACTACGAGCAGTACTTC CASSRGWNYEQYF
. 13 TRBJ2-5 . TRBV2 TGTGCCAGCAAGACAGGGGAGGGAGAGACCCAGTACTTC CASKTGEGETQYF
. 14 TRBJ1-4 . TRBV27 TGTGCCAGCAGTTTACCAGGGTTCGGTGAAAAACTGTTTTTT CASSLPGFGEKLFF
. 13 TRBJ1-1 . TRBV12-3/TRBV12-4 TGTGCCAGCAGTTTAATGGGGAGCACTGAAGCTTTCTTT CASSLMGSTEAFF